The clone carrying this T cell receptor beta chain was seen at least ten times. Its antigen is currently unknown. The data derive from a study of metastatic and nonmetastatic thyroid tumors. Study findings and constraints: For both blood and tumor, malignant thyroid tumors reportedly showed significantly higher TCR beta diversity than benign nodules did.

Not a single patient had been given any form of treatment at any point before undergoing thyroid surgery. TCRdb re-called the PCR reads with MiXCR. The table shows 40,000 to 45,000 clones, with under 4% occurring only once. Trimming cost V 6 bases and J 8 bases, with 11 bases left between them. There are 13 residues in the CDR3. The source of this sequence is a female donor with papillary thyroid cancer or a benign thyroid nodule (not recorded which). Some clones in this sample may be carry-over from other donors' samples. The gene calls are TRBV12-3 or TRBV12-4 and TRBJ1-6; D possibly corresponds to TRBD1 (5 bases). The sequencing input was blood. CDR3 sequence: CASSPTGDSPLHF. CDR3 nucleotide sequence: TGTGCCAGCAGCCCCACGGGGGATTCACCCCTCCACTTT.